The clone carrying this TCR beta chain has only one observation. The antigen is unknown. TCRdb's copy holds only in-frame clones and misses some; the assay was immunoSEQ multiplex PCR. The data hold more than 90,000 clones, with about 90% observed a single time. This sample stems from a study of T cell responses to AZD1222 COVID-19 vaccine. The CDR3 runs 15 residues. The germline V gene has CDR1 LNHDA and CDR2 SQIVND (reference sequence). V was clipped by 2 bases and J by 0 bases, with 9 bases between them. Study-wide points: Recipients of two AZD1222 doses showed rising Spike-specific TCR breadth and depth.

The receptor comes from an adult in good health. The J gene is TRBJ2-3, the V gene TRBV19; TRBD2 is a possible D gene (6 bases). Source: peripheral blood, taken on day 0 of AZD1222 vaccination. The CDR3 DNA sequence: TGTGCCAGTAGTATAAGTAGCGGAAGCACAGATACGCAGTATTTT. It codes for CASSISSGSTDTQYF.